This TCR beta chain came from a study of T cells after yellow fever vaccination. The wider study: Fractions of limited cellularity were prepared by means of SMART-Seq v4 Ultra Low Input.

Germline loops: CDR1 GTSNPN, CDR2 SVGIG (reference sequence). This CDR3 is 17 amino acids long. Trimming pared 0 bases from V and 2 bases from J, leaving 19 bases between. Overall study findings and caveats: Weaker, the secondary response had a peak occurring faster, on day 5 versus 15.

MiXCR, applied by TCRdb to the 5' RACE reads, yields one record per CDR3 protein. This table has about 12,000 distinct CDR3 sequences, under 5.5% appearing once. This clonotype was picked up many times. This receptor was obtained from a man aged 30-40 years who received the YFV17D yellow fever vaccine. The V gene is TRBV30, the J gene TRBJ1-1; D call uncertain. The source material was PBMCs, either bulk or a sorted T-cell subset (CD4+, CD8+, memory, or dextramer-sorted; not recorded which), sampled 45 days after the yellow fever booster vaccination. The CDR3 bases are TGTGCCTGGAGTGTATACCCCCTCTCCTCCCGCAACACTGAAGCTTTCTTT. Its translation is CAWSVYPLSSRNTEAFF.